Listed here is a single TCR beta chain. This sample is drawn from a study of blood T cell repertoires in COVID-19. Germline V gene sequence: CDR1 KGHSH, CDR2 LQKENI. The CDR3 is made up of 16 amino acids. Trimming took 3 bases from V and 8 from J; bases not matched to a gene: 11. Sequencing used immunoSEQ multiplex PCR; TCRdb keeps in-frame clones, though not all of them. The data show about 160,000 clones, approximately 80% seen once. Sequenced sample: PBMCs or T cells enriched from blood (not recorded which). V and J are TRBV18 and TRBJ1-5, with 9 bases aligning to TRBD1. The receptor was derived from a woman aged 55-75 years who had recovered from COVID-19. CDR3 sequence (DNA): TGTGCCAGCTCACCGCCCGGGACAGGGAGTTCTAAGCCCCAGCATTTT. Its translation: CASSPPGTGSSKPQHF.